One sample yielded the 28 T cell receptor beta chains listed below, sequenced in a study of T-cell memory formation after mild COVID-19. TCRdb processed the 5' RACE reads anew with MiXCR; each CDR3 protein has one entry. The table has some 250,000 distinct CDR3 sequences, approximately 10% seen once; the top ten hold roughly a fifth. Material: PBMCs or a T cell subset sorted from them (not recorded which). All receptors derive from a man younger than 35 who had mild COVID-19 (a few samples of this study predate the infection). Cell type and time point are not known.

The sample holds a few counts of this clonotype. V usage is TRBV20-1 and J usage is TRBJ2-7; the D is unclear. This CDR3 region has 14 residues. CDR1 and CDR2 (germline): DFQATT, SNEGSKA (reference sequence). The V and J ends lost 0 bases and 4 bases respectively, with 13 bases between them. In DNA, the CDR3 is TGCAGTGCTAGAGATGTAACGCAGAAATACGAGCAGTACGTC. It codes for CSARDVTQKYEQYV.

The chain combines TRBV20-1 with TRBJ2-3, with 7 bases fitting TRBD2. The CDR3 runs 13 residues. Per the germline V gene, CDR1 is DFQATT and CDR2 is SNEGSKA (reference sequence). J was trimmed by 5 bases and V by 6 bases; bases with no gene match: 8. The CDR3 sequence: CSAVTGGGDTQYF. The CDR3 DNA reads as TGCAGTGCCGTCACGGGGGGTGGAGATACGCAGTATTTT.

The chain employs TRBV4-1 and TRBJ2-5, with TRBD1 identical over 7 bases. The germline V gene encodes CDR1 MGHRA and CDR2 YSYEKL. V lost 4 bases to trimming and J lost 5 bases; unmatched junction nucleotides: 10. The CDR3 has 15 amino acids. As DNA, the CDR3 is TGCGCCAGCAGCCGAGGACAGGCCTTCGGGGAGACCCAGTACTTC. It codes for CASSRGQAFGETQYF.

This sequence joins TRBV18 and TRBJ1-1, with D maybe TRBD1 (6 bases). The CDR3 is 13 amino acids. CDR1 and CDR2 (germline): KGHSH, LQKENI. V was pared by 2 bases and J by 4 bases, with 8 bases between. The CDR3: CASSPSGATEAFF. For the CDR3, the DNA is TGTGCCAGCTCACCATCAGGGGCCACTGAAGCTTTCTTT.

This clonotype was seen more than once but under ten times. The gene calls are TRBV6-4 and TRBJ2-3; 7 bases are a match to TRBD1. The germline CDR1 and CDR2 sequences are MRHNA and SNTAGT. Germline trimming cut 0 bases from V and 3 bases from J; bases unmatched to any gene: 3. The CDR3 extends over 15 amino acids. CDR3 protein: CASSDSQGSTDTQYF. The CDR3 nucleotides are TGTGCCAGCAGTGACTCACAGGGGTCAACAGATACGCAGTATTTT.

The chain recombines TRBV29-1 with TRBJ2-7; D possibly uses TRBD1 or TRBD2 (5 bases each). The CDR3 runs to 12 residues. The V gene lost 4 bases and the J gene lost 2 bases, with 9 bases spanning the gap. CDR1 is SQVTM, CDR2 ANQGSEA, per germline. The CDR3, as DNA: TGCAGCGTTGTAGGGGACCCCTACGAGCAGTACTTC. Its protein product is CSVVGDPYEQYF.

V gene TRBV20-1 combines with J gene TRBJ1-4; D is unclear. The CDR3 has 14 residues. CDR1 DFQATT and CDR2 SNEGSKA come from the germline V gene (reference sequence). V lost 0 bases and J 8 bases, leaving 13 bases between the germline ends. The CDR3 is CSARDGVVTEKLFF. DNA for the CDR3: TGCAGTGCTAGAGATGGCGTGGTCACGGAAAAACTGTTTTTT.

This clonotype came up many times. V usage is TRBV29-1 and J usage is TRBJ2-2; 9 positions agree with TRBD1. Trimming took 6 bases from V and 1 from J; bases not matched to a gene: 0. CDR3 size: 13 residues. Germline CDR1 and CDR2: SQVTM and ANQGSEA. DNA of the CDR3: TGCAGCGTGGACAGGGGGAACACCGGGGAGCTGTTTTTT. Its protein is CSVDRGNTGELFF.

This clonotype was detected a few times. V and J are TRBV5-1 and TRBJ1-1; 7 nucleotides match TRBD1. J gave up 0 bases and V 7 bases, and 9 bases lay outside the gene matches. The CDR3 consists of 15 residues. Germline V gene sequence: CDR1 SGHRS, CDR2 YFSETQ. The CDR3 region is CASRSQGTMNTEAFF. For the CDR3, the DNA is TGCGCCAGCCGATCACAGGGGACGATGAACACTGAAGCTTTCTTT. The variable domain in full, with the rest retrieved from reference TRBV5-1 and TRBJ1-1, is KAGVTQTPRYLIKTRGQQVTLSCSPISGHRSVSWYQQTPGQGLQFLFEYFSETQRNKGNFPGRFSGRQFSNSRSEMNVSTLELGDSALYLCASRSQGTMNTEAFFGQGTRLTVV.

The chain has TRBV3-1 and TRBJ2-1; 14 nucleotides align to TRBD2. There are 14 residues in the CDR3. With V trimmed by 8 bases and J by 9 bases, 6 bases remained unmatched. From germline, CDR1 is LGHDT and CDR2 YNNKEL (reference sequence). The CDR3 DNA sequence: TGTGCCAGCGGACTAGCGGGGGGCCAGAGTGAGCAGTTCTTC. It yields the protein CASGLAGGQSEQFF.

This clonotype has just a few counts. The V gene is TRBV28, the J gene TRBJ1-4; no clear D. V was pared by 1 base and J by 1 base, with 13 bases between. The CDR3 loop spans 17 amino acids. Germline values: CDR1 MDHEN, CDR2 SYDVKM. The CDR3 bases are TGTGCCAGCAGTTTATTCCCGACCCTAGGAACTAATGAAAAACTGTTTTTT. It yields the protein CASSLFPTLGTNEKLFF.

The chain employs TRBV28 and TRBJ1-1; the match to TRBD1 covers 7 bases. In germline, CDR1 is MDHEN, CDR2 SYDVKM. The CDR3 length is 13 residues. The trim removed 8 bases at V and 1 base at J, leaving 4 bases unmatched. CDR3 loop: CASDRAWNTEAFF. The CDR3 DNA follows: TGTGCCAGCGACAGGGCTTGGAACACTGAAGCTTTCTTT.

This clonotype came up a few times. The chain has TRBV12-3 or TRBV12-4 and TRBJ2-7, with TRBD1 matching over 8 bases. V shed 1 base, J shed 7 bases, and the junction held 6 bases outside the gene matches. The CDR3 spans 14 residues. In DNA form, the CDR3 reads TGTGCCAGCAGTTTAGGGCAGGGGGCAGAGGAGCAGTACTTC. Translated: CASSLGQGAEEQYF.

The CDR3, as DNA: TGCAGCGTGGCCTCCGACAGGCGCTACGAGCAGTACGTC. This codes for CSVASDRRYEQYV. V usage is TRBV29-1 and J usage is TRBJ2-7; D is possibly TRBD1 (6 bases). The CDR3 is 13 residues long. Germline V CDR1 and CDR2: SQVTM, ANQGSEA. V was cut by 6 bases and J by 3 bases, with 15 bases left in between.

This clonotype appeared a few times. The chain employs TRBV9 and TRBJ2-1, with 7 bases aligning to TRBD1. There are 14 residues in the CDR3. Germline-derived CDR1 and CDR2 are SGDLS and YYNGEE. With 1 base clipped from V and 8 bases from J, the junction kept 6 bases outside the gene matches. This chain's CDR3 is CASSVRPGQYEQFF. DNA of the CDR3: TGTGCCAGCAGCGTAAGACCGGGACAGTATGAGCAGTTCTTC. The full variable domain, rest sourced from reference TRBV9 and TRBJ2-1, is DSGVTQTPKHLITATGQRVTLRCSPRSGDLSVYWYQQSLDQGLQFLIQYYNGEERAKGNILERFSAQQFPDLHSELNLSSLELGDSALYFCASSVRPGQYEQFFGPGTRLTVL.

This clonotype was counted a few times. The chain links TRBV7-2 to TRBJ1-2, with D possibly TRBD1 on 5 matching bases. Per the germline V gene, CDR1 is SGHTA and CDR2 is FQGNSA. V lost 7 bases to trimming and J lost 7 bases, with 16 bases between them. This CDR3 region has 13 residues. CDR3 DNA: TGTGCCAGCACCAACTCCCTGGGGGTTGGCTACACCTTC. Its translation: CASTNSLGVGYTF. The whole variable domain, remainder taken from reference TRBV7-2 and TRBJ1-2, is GAGVSQSPSNKVTEKGKDVELRCDPISGHTALYWYRQSLGQGLEFLIYFQGNSAPDKSGLPSDRFSAERTGGSVSTLTIQRTQQEDSAVYLCASTNSLGVGYTFGSGTRLTVV.

The CDR3 DNA reads as TGTGCCAGCAGCTTCCGAAGCGCCGAGCTGTTTTTT. This encodes CASSFRSAELFF. The V and J genes are TRBV7-8 and TRBJ2-2; D gene unclear. CDR3 length equals 12 residues. V lost 3 bases and J lost 11, with 10 bases in between. Germline CDR1 is SGHVS and CDR2 is FQNEAQ.

The rearrangement links TRBV12-3 or TRBV12-4 to TRBJ2-1; the D call may be TRBD1 or TRBD2 (6 bases each). Trimming shortened V by 5 bases and J by 5 bases, and 16 bases separated the two germline ends. CDR3 size: 15 residues. CDR3: CASSMGAGPNNEQFF. Written as DNA, the CDR3 is TGTGCCAGCAGTATGGGGGCGGGACCCAACAATGAGCAGTTCTTC.

This clonotype came up a few times. The chain uses TRBV7-9 and TRBJ2-1; TRBD2 aligns across 12 bases. V shed 5 bases and J 8 bases; nucleotides not matched to a gene: 7. The CDR3 contains 15 residues. The germline gives CDR1 SEHNR, CDR2 FQNEAQ (reference sequence). This CDR3 reads CASSPASGGADEQFF. CDR3 DNA sequence: TGTGCCAGCAGCCCTGCTAGCGGGGGGGCCGATGAGCAGTTCTTC.

The chain is built from TRBV12-3 or TRBV12-4 and TRBJ1-6, with 8 bases aligning to TRBD1. Trimming at V came to 7 bases and at J to 4 bases, leaving 12 bases not matched to a gene. The CDR3 consists of 17 residues. In DNA, the CDR3 is TGTGCCAGCACCTTCCGGCCGGGACAGGATTATAATTCACCCCTCCACTTT. Translation gives CASTFRPGQDYNSPLHF.

This clonotype came up a few times. J is TRBJ2-3 and V is TRBV29-1; D call uncertain. This CDR3 is 13 amino acids long. Germline CDR1 and CDR2: SQVTM and ANQGSEA. The V end lost 4 bases, the J end lost 0 bases, and 8 bases lay between the germline ends. The CDR3 loop is CSVGGLSTDTQYF. The DNA for the CDR3 is TGCAGCGTTGGAGGCCTAAGCACAGATACGCAGTATTTT.

This clonotype came up a few times. The chain links TRBV5-4 to TRBJ1-2; TRBD1 matches at 8 bases. This CDR3 is 15 amino acids long. The V segment lost 4 bases and the J segment 6 bases; nucleotides outside the gene matches: 11. CDR1 SGHNT and CDR2 YYREEE come from the germline V gene (reference sequence). The CDR3 reads CASSGSGTGNHGYTF. CDR3 coding DNA: TGTGCCAGCAGCGGTAGCGGGACAGGCAATCATGGCTACACCTTC.

This clonotype was seen a few times. The genes are TRBV6-5 and TRBJ1-6, with TRBD1 as a possible D gene (6 bases). Germline lookup yields CDR1 MNHEY and CDR2 SVGAGI. The V gene lost 5 bases and the J gene lost 8 bases, with 13 bases spanning the gap. The CDR3 covers 14 residues. Written as DNA, the CDR3 is TGTGCCAGCAGTCCAGGGGCCGGGGATTCACCCCTCCACTTT. Residues: CASSPGAGDSPLHF.

The J gene is TRBJ2-7, the V gene TRBV20-1; D is unresolved. The germline V and J ends were trimmed by 2 bases and 4 bases, with 12 bases remaining between them. CDR1 is DFQATT, CDR2 SNEGSKA, per germline (reference sequence). This CDR3 has 13 residues. The CDR3 loop reads CSARSPSPYEQYV. The CDR3 nucleotides are TGCAGTGCTAGAAGCCCTAGTCCTTACGAGCAGTACGTC.

The table lists this clonotype with many counts. The V and J genes are TRBV5-5 and TRBJ1-4; D remains unclear. V was shortened by 2 bases and J by 5 bases, with 10 bases between the two germline ends. CDR1 and CDR2 (germline): SGHKS, YYEKEE (reference sequence). This CDR3 region has 14 residues. CDR3 sequence (DNA): TGTGCCAGCAGCTTTTGGCCGGAAAATGAAAAACTGTTTTTT. It encodes CASSFWPENEKLFF.

The CDR3 DNA reads as TGTGCCAGCAGGTGGGGACAGGGCGGTGATACGCAGTATTTT. Residues: CASRWGQGGDTQYF. This chain links TRBV27 with TRBJ2-3; 9 nucleotides line up with TRBD1. V lost 6 bases and J lost 6; bases outside the gene matches: 7. The CDR3 runs to 14 residues. Germline-derived CDR1 and CDR2 are MNHEY and SMNVEV (reference sequence).

This clonotype came up a few times. The chain recombines TRBV2 with TRBJ2-2; 8 nucleotides match TRBD1. Trimming removed 6 bases from V and 1 base from J; junction bases left unmatched: 4. Germline CDR1 reads SNHLY; CDR2 reads FYNNEI. The CDR3 sequence is 15 residues long. The CDR3 DNA sequence: TGTGCCAGCAGCAGGACAGGGATGAACACCGGGGAGCTGTTTTTT. It is translated as CASSRTGMNTGELFF.

As regards this clonotype: The junction shows a germline mismatch at one end, possibly a read error. The chain is built from TRBV7-7 and TRBJ2-6; D tentatively fits TRBD1 or TRBD2 (5 bases each). Germline loops: CDR1 SSHAT, CDR2 FNYEAQ (reference sequence). The CDR3 spans 19 residues. For the CDR3, the DNA is TGTGCTAGCAGCCCAGACCGAAGGGGCACTAGCTCTGGGGCCAACGTCCTGACTTTC. It is translated as CASSPDRRGTSSGANVLTF.